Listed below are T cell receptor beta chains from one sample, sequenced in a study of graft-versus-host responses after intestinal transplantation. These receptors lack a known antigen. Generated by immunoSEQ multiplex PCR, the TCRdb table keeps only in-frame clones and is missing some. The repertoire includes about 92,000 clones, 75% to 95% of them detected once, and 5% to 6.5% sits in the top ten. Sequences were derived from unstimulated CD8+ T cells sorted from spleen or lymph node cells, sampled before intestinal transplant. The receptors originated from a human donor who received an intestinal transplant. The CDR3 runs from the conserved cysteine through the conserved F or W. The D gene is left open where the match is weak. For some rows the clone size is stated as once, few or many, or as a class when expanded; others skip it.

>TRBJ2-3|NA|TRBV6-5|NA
TGTGCCAGCTCCCCGGGGGTACAGCTCACAGATACGCAGTATTTT
CASSPGVQLTDTQYF
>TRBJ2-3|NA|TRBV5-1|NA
TGCGCCAGCAGCTTGGAAGACCTCCCCACAGATACGCAGTATTTT
CASSLEDLPTDTQYF
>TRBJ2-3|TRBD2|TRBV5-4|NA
TGTGCCAGCAGCTTATTACTAGCGGAAGAGGATACGCAGTATTTT
CASSLLLAEEDTQYF
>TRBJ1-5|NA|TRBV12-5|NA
TGTGCTAGTGGTTTGGCTCAGGAGTATAGCAATCAGCCCCAGCATTTT
CASGLAQEYSNQPQHF
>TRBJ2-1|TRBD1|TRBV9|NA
TGTGCCAGCAGCCCCCGGACCGGGACAGGGATCGACAATGAGCAGTTCTTC
CASSPRTGTGIDNEQFF
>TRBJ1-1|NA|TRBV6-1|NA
TGTGCCAGCAGTGAATGGGAACTGAACACTGAAGCTTTCTTT
CASSEWELNTEAFF
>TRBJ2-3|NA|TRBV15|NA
TGTGCCACCAGCAGAGATCGGACTGACTCTAGCACAGATACGCAGTATTTT
CATSRDRTDSSTDTQYF
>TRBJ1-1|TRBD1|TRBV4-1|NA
TGCGCCAGCAGCCACATAGGACAGGGTAGGGAAGCTTTCTTT
CASSHIGQGREAFF
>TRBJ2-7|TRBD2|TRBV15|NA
TGTGCCACCAGCAGACCACTAGCGCCCTACGAGCAGTACTTC
CATSRPLAPYEQYF
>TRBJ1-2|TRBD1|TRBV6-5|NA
TGTGCCAGCTTCACCGGGGACAGGGACTATGGCTACACCTTC
CASFTGDRDYGYTF
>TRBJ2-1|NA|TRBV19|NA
TGTGCCAGTAGTATAGTGCAGAGCTCCTACAATGAGCAGTTCTTC
CASSIVQSSYNEQFF
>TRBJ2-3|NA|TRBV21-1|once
NA
CASRYNCPDTQYF